These 7 T cell receptor beta chains share one sample of origin, sequenced in a study of shared clonotypes between healthy human individuals. TCRdb keeps only in-frame clones here, not all; method: immunoSEQ multiplex PCR. Of about 1.5 million clones listed, 95% to 99% were seen once; the top ten hold 0.4% to 0.55%. The sequencing input was naive CD4+ T cells sorted from blood. Sample subset: CD45RA+ positively selected. The source is a man under 40 in good health.

This chain connects TRBV7-9 to TRBJ1-5, with D maybe TRBD1 (5 bases). V shed 5 bases and J shed 4 bases, with 9 bases lying between them. CDR3 length equals 13 residues. From germline, CDR1 is SEHNR and CDR2 FQNEAQ (reference sequence). The DNA for the CDR3 is TGTGCCAGCAGCCAGGCAGGGAATCAGCCCCAGCATTTT. The encoded protein is CASSQAGNQPQHF.

J is TRBJ2-7 and V is TRBV29-1, with D uncertain. Per the germline V gene, CDR1 is SQVTM and CDR2 is ANQGSEA. The length of the CDR3 is 13 residues. Trimming removed 1 base at V and 3 bases at J, with 10 bases between. CDR3 nucleotide sequence: TGCAGCGTTGAAGCCCACAGCCACTACGAGCAGTACTTC. It codes for CSVEAHSHYEQYF.

The J gene is TRBJ2-6, the V gene TRBV18; 10 bases map to TRBD2. V lost 1 base to trimming and J lost 2 bases; unmatched junction nucleotides: 2. There are 17 residues in the CDR3. Germline CDR1 and CDR2: KGHSH and LQKENI. The CDR3 DNA reads TGTGCCAGCTCACCACGGCTAGCGGGAGCTGGGGCCAACGTCCTGACTTTC. This codes for CASSPRLAGAGANVLTF. The full variable domain, with the rest looked up from reference TRBV18 and TRBJ2-6, is NAGVMQNPRHLVRRRGQEARLRCSPMKGHSHVYWYRQLPEEGLKFMVYLQKENIIDESGMPKERFSAEFPKEGPSILRIQQVVRGDSAAYFCASSPRLAGAGANVLTFGAGSRLTVL.

The chain uses TRBV9 and TRBJ1-2; D is unclear. The V gene lost 0 bases and the J gene lost 0 bases, with 24 bases spanning the gap. This CDR3 has 20 residues. Germline CDR1 reads SGDLS; CDR2 reads YYNGEE. DNA for the CDR3: TGTGCCAGCAGCGTAGGACCTAGGCCCCCCGAGGCACAGTCTAACTATGGCTACACCTTC. It specifies CASSVGPRPPEAQSNYGYTF. Using reference TRBV9 and TRBJ1-2 for the parts outside the CDR3, the full variable domain is DSGVTQTPKHLITATGQRVTLRCSPRSGDLSVYWYQQSLDQGLQFLIQYYNGEERAKGNILERFSAQQFPDLHSELNLSSLELGDSALYFCASSVGPRPPEAQSNYGYTFGSGTRLTVV.

V gene TRBV7-8 combines with J gene TRBJ2-7, with TRBD2 identical over 13 bases. V was pared by 2 bases and J by 0 bases, with 10 bases of the junction left unmatched. The CDR3 length is 19 residues. Looked up from germline, CDR1 is SGHVS and CDR2 is FQNEAQ. CDR3 coding DNA: TGTGCCAGCAGCTTAATCCCACAGGGACTAGCGGGGACCTCCTACGAGCAGTACTTC. This gives the protein CASSLIPQGLAGTSYEQYF.

V usage is TRBV6-5 and J usage is TRBJ2-1; the D gene is possibly TRBD2 (5 bases). The germline V gene has CDR1 MNHEY and CDR2 SVGAGI. CDR3 size: 11 residues. The V gene lost 6 bases and the J gene lost 8 bases, with 8 bases spanning the gap. The DNA for the CDR3 is TGTGCCAGCAGCGCGAGGGATGAGCAGTTCTTC. This translates into CASSARDEQFF.

This chain connects TRBV5-5 to TRBJ2-7; D unclear. This CDR3 is built from 11 residues. Germline values: CDR1 SGHKS, CDR2 YYEKEE (reference sequence). Trimming took 1 base from V and 4 from J, leaving 3 bases between them. For the CDR3, the DNA is TGTGCCAGCAGCTTGAGGTACGAGCAGTACTTC. This sequence encodes CASSLRYEQYF.